This paragraph covers one T cell receptor beta chain sequence. The method was immunoSEQ multiplex PCR; TCRdb's version includes in-frame clones alone and lacks a portion of them. The repertoire consists of about 290,000 clones, with around nine tenths occurring once and the leading ten covering 1.7%. This entry is derived from a study of blood T cell repertoires in COVID-19. The age range of participants was about 18 to 95 years, with residence in about two dozen US areas. Losses at the gene ends were 6 bases for V and 5 bases for J; bases not matched to a gene: 12. Germline loops: CDR1 SNHLY, CDR2 FYNNEI. The CDR3 length is 16 residues.

This rearrangement joins TRBV2 to TRBJ1-1, with 10 positions matching TRBD1. This TCR was sampled from a woman between 40 and 55 years old who had recovered from COVID-19. Sequenced material: PBMCs or T cells enriched from blood (not recorded which). The CDR3 sequence: CASREKIPGQGTEAFF. CDR3 nucleotide sequence: TGTGCCAGCAGGGAGAAGATACCGGGACAGGGGACTGAAGCTTTCTTT.